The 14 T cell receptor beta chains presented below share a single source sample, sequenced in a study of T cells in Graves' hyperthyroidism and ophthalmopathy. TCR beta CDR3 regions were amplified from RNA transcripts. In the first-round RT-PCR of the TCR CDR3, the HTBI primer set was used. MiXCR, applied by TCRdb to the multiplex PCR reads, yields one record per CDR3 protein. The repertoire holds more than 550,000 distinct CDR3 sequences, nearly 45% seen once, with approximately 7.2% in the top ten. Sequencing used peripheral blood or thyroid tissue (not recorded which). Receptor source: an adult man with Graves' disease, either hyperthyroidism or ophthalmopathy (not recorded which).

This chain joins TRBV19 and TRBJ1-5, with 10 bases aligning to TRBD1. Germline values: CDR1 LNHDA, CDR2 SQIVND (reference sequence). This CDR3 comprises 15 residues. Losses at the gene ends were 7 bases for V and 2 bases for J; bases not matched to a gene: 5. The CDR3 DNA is TGTGCCAGTAACGGACAGGGGGGCCGCAATCAGCCCCAGCATTTT. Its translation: CASNGQGGRNQPQHF.

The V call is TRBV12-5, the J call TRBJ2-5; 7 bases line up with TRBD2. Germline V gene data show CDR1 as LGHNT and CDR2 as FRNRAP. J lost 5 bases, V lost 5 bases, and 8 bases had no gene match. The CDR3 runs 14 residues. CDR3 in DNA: TGTGCTAGTGGTCGACTAGCTCAGCGGGAGACCCAGTACTTC. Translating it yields CASGRLAQRETQYF. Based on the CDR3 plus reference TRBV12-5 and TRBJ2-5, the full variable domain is DARVTQTPRHKVTEMGQEVTMRCQPILGHNTVFWYRQTMMQGLELLAYFRNRAPLDDSGMPKDRFSAEMPDATLATLKIQPSEPRDSAVYFCASGRLAQRETQYFGPGTRLLVL.

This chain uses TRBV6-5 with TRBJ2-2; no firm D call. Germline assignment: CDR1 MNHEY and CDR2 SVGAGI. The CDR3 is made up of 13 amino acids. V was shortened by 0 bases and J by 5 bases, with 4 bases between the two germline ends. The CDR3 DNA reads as TGTGCCAGCAGTTACTCGGGGACCGGGGAGCTGTTTTTT. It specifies CASSYSGTGELFF.

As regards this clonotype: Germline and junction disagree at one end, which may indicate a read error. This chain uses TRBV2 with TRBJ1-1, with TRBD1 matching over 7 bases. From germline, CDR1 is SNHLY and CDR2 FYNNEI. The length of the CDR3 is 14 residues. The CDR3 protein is CATSDSYRQGKAFF. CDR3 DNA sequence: TGTGCCACCAGTGATTCCTACCGACAGGGAAAGGCTTTCTTT. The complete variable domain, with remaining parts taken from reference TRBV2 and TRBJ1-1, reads EPEVTQTPSHQVTQMGQEVILRCVPISNHLYFYWYRQILGQKVEFLVSFYNNEISEKSEIFDDQFSVERPDGSNFTLKIRSTKLEDSAMYFCATSDSYRQGKAFFGQGTRLTVV.

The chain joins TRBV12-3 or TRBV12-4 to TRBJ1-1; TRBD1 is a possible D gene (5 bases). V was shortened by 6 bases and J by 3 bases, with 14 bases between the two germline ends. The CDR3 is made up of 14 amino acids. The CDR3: CASSATDRYTEAFF. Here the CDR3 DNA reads TGTGCCAGCAGCGCTACTGACAGATACACTGAAGCTTTCTTT.

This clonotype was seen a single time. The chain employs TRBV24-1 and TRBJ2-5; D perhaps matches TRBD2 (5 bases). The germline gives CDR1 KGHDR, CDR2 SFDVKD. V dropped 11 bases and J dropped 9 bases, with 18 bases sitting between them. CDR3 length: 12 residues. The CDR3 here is CASSQERQPQYF. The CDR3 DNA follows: TGTGCCAGCAGCCAAGAGCGGCAGCCCCAGTACTTC.

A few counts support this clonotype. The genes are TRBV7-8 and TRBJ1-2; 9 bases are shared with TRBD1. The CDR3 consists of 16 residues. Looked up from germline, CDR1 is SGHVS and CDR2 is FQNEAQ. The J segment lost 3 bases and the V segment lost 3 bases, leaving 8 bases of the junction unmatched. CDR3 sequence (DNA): TGTGCCAGCAGCTTCTCCGGGACAGGGAATTACTATGGCTACACCTTC. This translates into CASSFSGTGNYYGYTF.

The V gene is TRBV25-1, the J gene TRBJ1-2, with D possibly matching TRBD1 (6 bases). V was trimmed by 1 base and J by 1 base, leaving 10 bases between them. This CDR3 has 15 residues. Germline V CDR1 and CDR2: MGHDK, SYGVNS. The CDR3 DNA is TGTGCCAGCAGTGAATGGGGGGCCCTTAACTATGGCTACACCTTC. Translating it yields CASSEWGALNYGYTF.

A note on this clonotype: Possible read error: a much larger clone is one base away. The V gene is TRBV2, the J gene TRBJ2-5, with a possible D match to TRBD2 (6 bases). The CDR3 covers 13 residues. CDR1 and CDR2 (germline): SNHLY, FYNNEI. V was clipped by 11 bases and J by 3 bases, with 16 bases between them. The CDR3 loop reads CAGQEGLEETQYF. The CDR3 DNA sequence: TGTGCCGGCCAGGAGGGACTCGAAGAGACCCAGTACTTC.

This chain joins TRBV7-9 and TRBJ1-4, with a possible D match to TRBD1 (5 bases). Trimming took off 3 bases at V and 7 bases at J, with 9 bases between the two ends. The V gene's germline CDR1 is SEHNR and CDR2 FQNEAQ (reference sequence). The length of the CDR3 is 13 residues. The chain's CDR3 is CASSFVRGEKLFF. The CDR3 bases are TGTGCCAGCAGCTTCGTTAGGGGTGAAAAACTGTTTTTT.

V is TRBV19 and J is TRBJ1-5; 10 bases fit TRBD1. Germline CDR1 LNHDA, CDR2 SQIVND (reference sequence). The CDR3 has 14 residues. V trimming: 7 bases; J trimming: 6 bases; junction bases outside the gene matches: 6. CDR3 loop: CASNDRGLAQPQHF. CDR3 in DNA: TGTGCCAGTAACGACAGGGGGCTAGCTCAGCCCCAGCATTTT.

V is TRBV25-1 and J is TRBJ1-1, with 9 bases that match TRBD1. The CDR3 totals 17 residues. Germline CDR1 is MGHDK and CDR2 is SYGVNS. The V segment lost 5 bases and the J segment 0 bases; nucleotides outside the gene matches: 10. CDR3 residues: CASSKMTGGIMNTEAFF. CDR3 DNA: TGTGCCAGCAGTAAGATGACAGGGGGTATAATGAACACTGAAGCTTTCTTT. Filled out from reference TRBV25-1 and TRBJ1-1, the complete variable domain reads EADIYQTPRYLVIGTGKKITLECSQTMGHDKMYWYQQDPGMELHLIHYSYGVNSTEKGDLSSESTVSRIRTEHFPLTLESARPSHTSQYLCASSKMTGGIMNTEAFFGQGTRLTVV.

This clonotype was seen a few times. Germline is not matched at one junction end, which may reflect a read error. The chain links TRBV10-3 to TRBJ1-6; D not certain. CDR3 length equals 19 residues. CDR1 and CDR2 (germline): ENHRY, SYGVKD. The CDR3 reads CASSYSNRQSPTKYSPLHF. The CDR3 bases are TGTGCCAGCAGTTACTCGAATCGCCAGTCACCGACCAAATATTCACCCCTCCACTTT.

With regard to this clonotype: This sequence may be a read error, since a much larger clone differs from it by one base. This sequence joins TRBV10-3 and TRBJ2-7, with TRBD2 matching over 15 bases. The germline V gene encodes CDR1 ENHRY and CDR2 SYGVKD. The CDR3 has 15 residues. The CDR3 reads CAISGTSGRANERYF. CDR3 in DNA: TGTGCCATCAGTGGGACTAGCGGGAGGGCCAACGAGCGGTACTTC.